The entry below gives a single T cell receptor beta chain sequence along with its context. The data derive from a study of control samples from healthy donors and cancer patients. Trimming cost V 1 base and J 0 bases, with 8 bases left between them. Germline CDR1 reads SGHRS; CDR2 reads YFSETQ. This CDR3 region has 15 residues. Sequenced by immunoSEQ multiplex PCR; TCRdb stores in-frame clones only, minus some. The table includes 96,000 or so clones, just over 90% detected once. The receptor comes from a man younger than 35 in good health. The V and J genes are TRBV5-1 and TRBJ1-3; the D is unclear. The specimen sequenced was blood. CDR3 DNA sequence: TGCGCCAGCAGCTTGCATCCCAGCTCTGGAAACACCATATATTTT. It yields the protein CASSLHPSSGNTIYF.